Listed below are T cell receptor beta chains from one sample, sequenced in a study of OX40 agonist ivuxolimab in advanced cancers. Generated by immunoSEQ multiplex PCR, the TCRdb table keeps only in-frame clones and is missing some. The sample lists around 50,000 clones; more than 80% were seen once. Here the sequenced sample was CD4+ or CD8+ T cells sorted from blood, taken in a trial of the OX40 agonist ivuxolimab. The receptors derive from an adult with an advanced solid tumor such as melanoma, head and neck, liver or kidney cancer. Both conserved end residues are part of each CDR3. A D gene is named only where the DNA matches it firmly. Rows may omit the clone size; those that give it use once, few, many or a size class.

D	length	J	V	size	CDR3	DNA
NA	16	TRBJ1-2	TRBV11-2	NA	CASSWTRRQNNYGYTF	TGTGCCAGCAGCTGGACTCGCCGGCAGAATAACTATGGCTACACCTTC
TRBD2	16	TRBJ2-2	TRBV11-1	NA	CASSSTSGGGAGELFF	TGTGCCAGCAGCTCCACTAGCGGGGGGGGTGCCGGGGAGCTGTTTTTT
NA	14	TRBJ2-4	TRBV5-4	NA	CASSLEARKNIQYF	TGTGCCAGCAGCTTGGAGGCACGGAAAAACATTCAGTACTTC
NA	13	TRBJ2-7	TRBV11-3	NA	CASSTSGTYEQYF	TGTGCCAGCAGCACGTCCGGGACCTACGAGCAGTACTTC
NA	17	TRBJ2-6	TRBV21-1	NA	CASSSRAVPSGANVLTF	TGTGCCAGCAGCAGCAGGGCAGTCCCCTCTGGGGCCAACGTCCTGACTTTC
TRBD1	13	TRBJ2-7	TRBV18	NA	CASSLLDRGEQYF	TGTGCCAGCTCACTTCTGGACAGGGGCGAGCAGTACTTC
NA	14	TRBJ1-1	TRBV5-1	NA	CASSLQGLGTEAFF	TGCGCCAGCAGCTTGCAGGGCTTGGGTACTGAAGCTTTCTTT
NA	15	TRBJ1-1	TRBV2	NA	CASIVGGVVNTEAFF	TGTGCCAGCATTGTCGGAGGGGTTGTGAACACTGAAGCTTTCTTT
NA	13	TRBJ2-3	TRBV13	NA	CASSSDNTDTQYF	TGTGCCAGCAGCTCGGACAACACAGATACGCAGTATTTT
NA	15	TRBJ2-1	TRBV6-1	NA	CASSEAWASYNEQFF	TGTGCCAGCAGTGAAGCGTGGGCCAGCTACAATGAGCAGTTCTTC
TRBD1	13	TRBJ1-2	TRBV29-1	once	CSVAGGQAYGYTF	TGCAGCGTTGCCGGGGGACAGGCCTATGGCTACACCTTC
NA	13	TRBJ1-1	TRBV18	NA	CASSPGRYTEAFF	TGTGCCAGCTCCCCCGGGCGGTACACTGAAGCTTTCTTT
NA	14	TRBJ2-2	TRBV2	NA	CASSDNWGTGELFF	TGTGCCAGCAGTGATAATTGGGGCACCGGGGAGCTGTTTTTT
TRBD1	13	TRBJ1-4	TRBV6-6	NA	CASSRQGNEKLFF	TGTGCCAGCAGTCGACAGGGCAATGAAAAACTGTTTTTT
NA	11	TRBJ1-4	TRBV7-9	NA	CASRAGGELFF	TGTGCCAGCAGGGCCGGTGGGGAACTGTTTTTT
NA	14	TRBJ2-5	TRBV19	once	CASSIYGQQETQYF	TGTGCCAGTAGTATATATGGGCAGCAAGAGACCCAGTACTTC
NA	11	TRBJ2-7	TRBV7-9	NA	CASSSYYEQYF	TGTGCCAGCAGCTCCTACTACGAGCAGTACTTC
NA	14	TRBJ1-2	TRBV14	few	CASSRPGTYYGYTF	TGTGCCAGCAGCCGGCCCGGGACTTATTATGGCTACACCTTC
TRBD2	16	TRBJ2-3	TRBV7-9	NA	CASSPPGGAVADTQYF	TGTGCCAGCAGCCCCCCGGGGGGGGCAGTGGCAGATACGCAGTATTTT
TRBD2	15	TRBJ2-2	TRBV10-3	NA	CAISEFAGGTGELFF	TGTGCCATCAGTGAATTTGCGGGGGGAACCGGGGAGCTGTTTTTT
TRBD2	18	TRBJ2-1	TRBV5-4	NA	CASSKLAGGPSSYNEQFF	TGTGCCAGCAGCAAACTAGCGGGGGGGCCAAGCTCCTACAATGAGCAGTTCTTC
NA	13	TRBJ1-1	TRBV9	NA	CASSEGGDTEAFF	TGTGCCAGCAGCGAGGGAGGGGACACTGAAGCTTTCTTT
NA	14	TRBJ1-4	TRBV7-9	NA	CASSLGVIGEKLFF	TGTGCCAGCAGCTTAGGCGTGATTGGTGAAAAACTGTTTTTT
TRBD2	13	TRBJ2-7	TRBV7-2	NA	CASSYLAGGEQYF	TGTGCCAGCAGCTACCTAGCGGGGGGGGAGCAGTACTTC
NA	15	TRBJ2-7	TRBV19	once	CASTSGGADSYEQYF	TGTGCCAGTACTTCCGGGGGCGCGGACTCCTACGAGCAGTACTTC
TRBD1	14	TRBJ2-7	TRBV12-5	NA	CASGYDRGLGEQYF	TGTGCTAGTGGTTACGACAGGGGCCTAGGGGAGCAGTACTTC
NA	13	TRBJ2-7	TRBV2	NA	CASSGLGLNEQYF	TGTGCCAGCAGTGGGTTAGGGCTTAACGAGCAGTACTTC
TRBD1	14	TRBJ1-6	TRBV7-8	NA	CASSPQGAGSPLHF	TGTGCCAGCAGCCCACAGGGGGCAGGGTCACCCCTCCACTTT
NA	16	TRBJ2-6	TRBV7-2	NA	CASSLVGKSGANVLTF	TGTGCCAGCAGCTTAGTAGGGAAATCTGGGGCCAACGTCCTGACTTTC
NA	15	TRBJ1-3	TRBV7-2	NA	CASNGDGTSGNTIYF	TGTGCCAGCAACGGTGACGGAACCTCTGGAAACACCATATATTTT
TRBD2	15	TRBJ2-1	TRBV4-1	NA	CASSQAAGGVNEQFF	TGCGCCAGCAGCCAAGCGGCGGGGGGGGTCAATGAGCAGTTCTTC
NA	14	TRBJ2-3	TRBV7-7	NA	CASSLGVSADTQYF	TGTGCCAGCAGCCTAGGGGTTTCGGCAGATACGCAGTATTTT
TRBD1	14	TRBJ2-7	TRBV19	NA	CASSTLTGVSEQYF	TGTGCCAGTAGTACCCTGACAGGGGTCAGCGAGCAGTACTTC
TRBD1	15	TRBJ1-5	TRBV18	NA	CASSRTGAGDQPQHF	TGTGCCAGCTCACGGACAGGGGCGGGGGATCAGCCCCAGCATTTT